The 28 T cell receptor beta chains below were found in one sample sequenced in a study of CD8+ T cells in alopecia areata (dated by TCRdb to 2016 to 2019). The library was generated by the immunoSEQ multiplex PCR assay. RNA was extracted from all samples and reverse transcribed into cDNA, which served as template for TCR sequencing. In TCRdb, the immuneACCESS table is reduced to in-frame sequences with V and J assigned. These tables do not hold every clone; where another copy was compared, an unresolved V gene accounts for under half, and the others remain unexplained. Across this sample there are 150,000 or so clones, with more than 45% seen only once. The ten top clones hold approximately 6.8% of the sample. Sequenced: CD4+ T cells sorted from blood. These receptors were collected from a human donor with alopecia areata.

This clone was seen a few times. The chain carries TRBV5-1 and TRBJ2-5; no reliable D call. Germline CDR1 and CDR2: SGHRS and YFSETQ. V lost 3 bases and J 5 bases, leaving 5 bases between the germline ends. The CDR3 has 11 amino acids. CDR3 in amino acids: CASSSLETQYF. The CDR3 DNA reads as TGCGCCAGCAGCTCCCTGGAGACCCAGTACTTC.

As concerns this clone: A read error may account for a junction end that differs from germline. The identical CDR3 is also encoded by other nucleotide sequences in the sample. This chain connects TRBV29-1 to TRBJ2-2, with a weak D call TRBD1 (6 bases). The CDR3 extends over 13 amino acids. Germline V gene sequence: CDR1 SQVTM, CDR2 ANQGSEA. DNA of the CDR3: TGTAGCGCGTACAGGGACAACACCGGGGAGCTGTTTTTT. Amino acid sequence: CSAYRDNTGELFF.

This chain joins TRBV2 and TRBJ2-1; D gene ambiguous. Trimming removed 2 bases at V and 7 bases at J, with 9 bases between. Looked up from germline, CDR1 is SNHLY and CDR2 is FYNNEI. This CDR3 region has 13 residues. The CDR3, as DNA: TGTGCCAGCAGTGAAAGGGCAATGAATGAGCAGTTCTTC. Translated, it gives CASSERAMNEQFF.

This clone appeared a few times. The rearrangement joins TRBV5-1 to TRBJ2-3; TRBD2 might be the D (6 bases). The V and J ends lost 0 bases and 1 base respectively, with 9 bases between them. Germline assignment: CDR1 SGHRS and CDR2 YFSETQ. This CDR3 is 15 amino acids long. CDR3 DNA: TGCGCCAGCAGCTTGGCAGCTAGCGGCACAGATACGCAGTATTTT. Its translation: CASSLAASGTDTQYF.

The chain carries TRBV7-2 and TRBJ2-3, with D tentatively TRBD2 (5 bases). V shed 1 base and J shed 6 bases, with 11 bases lying between them. The CDR3 covers 14 residues. CDR1 and CDR2 from the germline V gene are SGHTA and FQGNSA. CDR3 DNA sequence: TGTGCCAGCAGCTTAGTCTCTGCGGGCGATACGCAGTATTTT. Residues: CASSLVSAGDTQYF.

This clone was found once. V is TRBV5-1 and J is TRBJ2-1; no reliable D call. The CDR3 is 18 amino acids. V was clipped by 0 bases and J by 0 bases, with 16 bases between them. Germline values: CDR1 SGHRS, CDR2 YFSETQ. CDR3 in DNA: TGCGCCAGCAGCTTGGCCAGGTCAACTTCGAGCTCCTACAATGAGCAGTTCTTC. Translated, it gives CASSLARSTSSSYNEQFF.

The V call is TRBV9, the J call TRBJ2-1, with TRBD2 matching 13 bases. V lost 0 bases and J lost 7; bases outside the gene matches: 7. CDR3 length: 17 amino acids. Germline lookup yields CDR1 SGDLS and CDR2 YYNGEE. The CDR3 DNA sequence: TGTGCCAGCAGCGTAGGGTTGGGACTAGCGGGACTGAATGAGCAGTTCTTC. This codes for CASSVGLGLAGLNEQFF.

In its sample, this clone was seen a few times. This chain links TRBV5-6 with TRBJ2-5; D not resolved. Trimming stripped 0 bases from V and 2 bases from J, with 11 bases between. The germline gives CDR1 SGHDT, CDR2 YYEEEE. The CDR3 extends over 15 amino acids. The CDR3 bases are TGTGCCAGCAGCTTGGCCGGCCGTGGACAAGAGACCCAGTACTTC. Translating gives CASSLAGRGQETQYF. The full variable domain, in which reference TRBV5-6 and TRBJ2-5 provide the parts outside the CDR3, is DAGVTQSPTHLIKTRGQQVTLRCSPKSGHDTVSWYQQALGQGPQFIFQYYEEEERQRGNFPDRFSGHQFPNYSSELNVNALLLGDSALYLCASSLAGRGQETQYFGPGTRLLVL.

The gene calls are TRBV29-1 and TRBJ2-3; D not certain. The CDR3 length is 14 residues. Germline-derived CDR1 and CDR2 are SQVTM and ANQGSEA. With 6 bases removed from V and 1 base from J, the gap between germline ends came to 14 bases. The CDR3: CSVSAAARTDTQYF. The CDR3 coding sequence is TGCAGCGTATCAGCTGCCGCGCGCACAGATACGCAGTATTTT.

This clone turned up a few times. This chain joins TRBV18 and TRBJ2-5, with D unclear. Trimming pared 2 bases from V and 4 bases from J, leaving 8 bases between. Germline values: CDR1 KGHSH, CDR2 LQKENI. This CDR3 spans 13 amino acids. The chain's CDR3 is CASSPSTGETQYF. For the CDR3, the DNA is TGTGCCAGCTCACCATCCACGGGAGAGACCCAGTACTTC. Filled out from reference TRBV18 and TRBJ2-5, the complete variable domain reads NAGVMQNPRHLVRRRGQEARLRCSPMKGHSHVYWYRQLPEEGLKFMVYLQKENIIDESGMPKERFSAEFPKEGPSILRIQQVVRGDSAAYFCASSPSTGETQYFGPGTRLLVL.

A few counts support this clone. This specimen includes other DNA sequences encoding the same CDR3. This rearrangement joins TRBV7-9 to TRBJ2-3; D is undetermined. Trimming took off 5 bases at V and 0 bases at J, with 6 bases between the two ends. Germline CDR1 SEHNR, CDR2 FQNEAQ (reference sequence). The CDR3 spans 13 residues. The DNA of the CDR3 is TGTGCCAGCAGCCCCCCCAGCACAGATACGCAGTATTTT. Translation: CASSPPSTDTQYF. Full variable domain (rest looked up from reference TRBV7-9 and TRBJ2-3): DTGVSQNPRHKITKRGQNVTFRCDPISEHNRLYWYRQTLGQGPEFLTYFQNEAQLEKSRLLSDRFSAERPKGSFSTLEIQRTEQGDSAMYLCASSPPSTDTQYFGPGTRLTVL.

The CDR3 DNA reads TGTGCCTGGACGCCCCCTAAGGATTTGCGAGGGTACGAGCAGTACTTC. Translated, it gives CAWTPPKDLRGYEQYF. This chain connects TRBV30 to TRBJ2-7; perhaps TRBD2 as D (5 bases). Germline V CDR1 and CDR2: GTSNPN, SVGIG (reference sequence). The CDR3 totals 16 residues. V was clipped by 4 bases and J by 4 bases, with 23 bases between them. Combining the CDR3 with reference TRBV30 and TRBJ2-7 gives the whole variable domain SQTIHQWPATLVQPVGSPLSLECTVEGTSNPNLYWYRQAAGRGLQLLFYSVGIGQISSEVPQNLSASRPQDRQFILSSKKLLLSDSGFYLCAWTPPKDLRGYEQYFGPGTRLTVT.

This chain joins TRBV4-1 and TRBJ2-5; the D call may be TRBD1 or TRBD2 (5 bases each). CDR1 is MGHRA and CDR2 is YSYEKL in the germline V gene. The CDR3 has 15 amino acids. The V end was cut by 3 bases, the J end by 8 bases, with 19 bases between. The CDR3 sequence is CASSQGTDIQGTQYF. In nucleotides, the CDR3 is TGCGCCAGCAGCCAGGGGACGGACATACAAGGAACCCAGTACTTC.

To note about this clone: It is unclear where the CDR3 begins or ends on the DNA, so no DNA is shown, and the CDR3 is as TCRdb lists it. This chain uses TRBV27 with TRBJ1-4; the table's D call of TRBD1 was not tested on the DNA. Per germline, CDR1 MNHEY and CDR2 SMNVEV (reference sequence). The CDR3 is 14 residues long, counting both termini. CDR3 residues: CASSFLAGNEKLFF.

V and J are TRBV18 and TRBJ2-3; 12 positions agree with TRBD2. CDR1 is KGHSH and CDR2 is LQKENI in the germline V gene. V lost 3 bases, J lost 2 bases, and 3 bases stayed unmatched. This CDR3 has 16 amino acids. DNA for the CDR3: TGTGCCAGCTCACCGCCTAGCGGGAGGGCCACAGATACGCAGTATTTT. It codes for CASSPPSGRATDTQYF.

The chain carries TRBV9 and TRBJ1-2; D unresolved. The V end lost 4 bases, the J end lost 1 base, and 14 bases lay between the germline ends. The CDR3 length is 15 residues. Germline V lookup: CDR1 SGDLS, CDR2 YYNGEE. This CDR3 is CASSPYPAVNYGYTF. The DNA for the CDR3 is TGTGCCAGCAGCCCCTACCCAGCCGTTAACTATGGCTACACCTTC.

The V call is TRBV9, the J call TRBJ2-5; weak D call: TRBD1 (6 bases). Between the trimmed V and J ends, which lost 0 bases and 3 bases, there was a span of 9 bases. The CDR3 is 14 residues long. Germline V CDR1 and CDR2: SGDLS, YYNGEE. CDR3 loop: CASSVADRKETQYF. DNA for the CDR3: TGTGCCAGCAGCGTAGCGGACAGAAAAGAGACCCAGTACTTC.

The chain couples TRBV29-1 to TRBJ2-1, with 10 bases that match TRBD2. Germline assignment: CDR1 SQVTM and CDR2 ANQGSEA. V trimming: 7 bases; J trimming: 2 bases; junction bases outside the gene matches: 8. The CDR3 contains 15 residues. CDR3 amino acids: CSGEREGFAYNEQFF. The CDR3 nucleotides read TGCAGCGGTGAGCGGGAGGGCTTTGCCTACAATGAGCAGTTCTTC.

This clone was recorded at least ten times. J is TRBJ2-6 and V is TRBV5-1; D is unresolved. The CDR3 consists of 14 residues. V dropped 7 bases and J dropped 2 bases, with 10 bases sitting between them. Germline V CDR1 and CDR2: SGHRS, YFSETQ. Here the CDR3 reads CASGLSAGANVLTF. The CDR3, as DNA: TGCGCCAGCGGTCTTAGTGCTGGGGCCAACGTCCTGACTTTC.

This clone appeared a few times. This chain connects TRBV5-1 to TRBJ2-5; D unclear. The V gene's germline CDR1 is SGHRS and CDR2 YFSETQ. The V and J ends lost 0 bases and 5 bases respectively, with 8 bases between them. The CDR3 is 13 residues long. The CDR3 loop reads CASSLAGDETQYF. Here the CDR3 DNA reads TGCGCCAGCAGCTTGGCCGGAGATGAGACCCAGTACTTC. The variable domain in full, with the rest retrieved from reference TRBV5-1 and TRBJ2-5, is KAGVTQTPRYLIKTRGQQVTLSCSPISGHRSVSWYQQTPGQGLQFLFEYFSETQRNKGNFPGRFSGRQFSNSRSEMNVSTLELGDSALYLCASSLAGDETQYFGPGTRLLVL.

In its sample, this clone was seen a few times. V and J are TRBV19 and TRBJ2-7; the match to TRBD2 covers 8 bases. CDR3 length equals 15 residues. V shed 1 base, J shed 4 bases, and the junction held 6 bases outside the gene matches. Germline V lookup: CDR1 LNHDA, CDR2 SQIVND (reference sequence). The CDR3 bases are TGTGCCAGTAGTATAGCGGGAGGGCCGTCTTACGAGCAGTACTTC. Amino acids: CASSIAGGPSYEQYF.

The chain couples TRBV7-6 to TRBJ2-3, with D maybe TRBD1 (5 bases). Germline V gives CDR1 SGHVS, CDR2 FNYEAQ. The CDR3 extends over 11 amino acids. Trimming removed 6 bases at V and 4 bases at J, with 5 bases between. The CDR3 loop is CASRGPDTQYF. The CDR3 DNA reads as TGTGCCAGCAGGGGGCCAGATACGCAGTATTTT.

The chain links TRBV7-9 to TRBJ2-7; D is unresolved. V was trimmed by 1 base and J by 5 bases, leaving 12 bases between them. The germline V gene encodes CDR1 SEHNR and CDR2 FQNEAQ (reference sequence). This CDR3 comprises 14 residues. The DNA of the CDR3 is TGTGCCAGCAGCTTAGACCGAGGAACGGACGAGCAGTACTTC. Protein: CASSLDRGTDEQYF.

The chain is built from TRBV28 and TRBJ2-7, with no clear D. Per the germline V gene, CDR1 is MDHEN and CDR2 is SYDVKM. Trimming took 4 bases from V and 0 from J, leaving 7 bases between them. The CDR3 is 13 amino acids. This CDR3 reads CASSSWDSYEQYF. The CDR3 region has the DNA TGTGCCAGCAGTTCATGGGACTCCTACGAGCAGTACTTC.

V is TRBV28 and J is TRBJ1-5, with D uncertain. The CDR3 loop spans 14 amino acids. CDR1 is MDHEN and CDR2 is SYDVKM in the germline V gene. V lost 3 bases to trimming and J lost 0 bases, with 6 bases between them. The CDR3 region has the DNA TGTGCCAGCAGTTTCGGTGATAGCAATCAGCCCCAGCATTTT. Translating it yields CASSFGDSNQPQHF.

The rearrangement joins TRBV29-1 to TRBJ2-5; D ambiguous. This CDR3 spans 11 amino acids. V lost 3 bases and J 6 bases, leaving 8 bases between the germline ends. The V gene's germline CDR1 is SQVTM and CDR2 ANQGSEA. The chain's CDR3 is CSVDGRKTQYF. The CDR3 region has the DNA TGCAGCGTTGATGGTAGAAAGACCCAGTACTTC.

This chain uses TRBV29-1 with TRBJ1-2; 9 nucleotides align to TRBD1. Looked up from germline, CDR1 is SQVTM and CDR2 is ANQGSEA. The trim removed 4 bases at V and 4 bases at J, leaving 10 bases unmatched. The CDR3 is 15 amino acids. CDR3 region: CSVGAGQGHLYGYTF. The CDR3 DNA is TGCAGCGTTGGAGCGGGACAGGGACATCTCTATGGCTACACCTTC.

V gene TRBV15 combines with J gene TRBJ2-5, with a weak D call TRBD1 (6 bases). CDR1 LNHNV and CDR2 YYDKDF come from the germline V gene (reference sequence). Trimming removed 5 bases from V and 5 bases from J, with 12 bases in between. The CDR3 is 13 residues long. In nucleotides, the CDR3 is TGTGCCACCAGCTTTGGGGGCTGGGAGACCCAGTACTTC. Translated, it gives CATSFGGWETQYF.